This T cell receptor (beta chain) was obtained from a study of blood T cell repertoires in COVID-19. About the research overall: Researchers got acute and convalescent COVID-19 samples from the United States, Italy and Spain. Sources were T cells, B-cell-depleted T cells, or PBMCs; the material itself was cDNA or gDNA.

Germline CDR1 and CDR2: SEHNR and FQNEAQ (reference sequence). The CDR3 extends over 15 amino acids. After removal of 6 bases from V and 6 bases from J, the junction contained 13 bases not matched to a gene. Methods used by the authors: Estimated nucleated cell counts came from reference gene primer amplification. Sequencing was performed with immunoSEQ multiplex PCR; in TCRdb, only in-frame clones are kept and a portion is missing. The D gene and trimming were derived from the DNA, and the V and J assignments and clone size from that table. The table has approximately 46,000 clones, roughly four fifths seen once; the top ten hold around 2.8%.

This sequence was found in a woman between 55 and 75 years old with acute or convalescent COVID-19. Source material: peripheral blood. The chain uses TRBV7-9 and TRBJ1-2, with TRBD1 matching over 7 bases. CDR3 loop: CASSGGSDREDGYTF. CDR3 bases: TGTGCCAGCAGTGGTGGGTCTGACAGGGAGGATGGCTACACCTTC. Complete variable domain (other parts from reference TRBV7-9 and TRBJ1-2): DTGVSQNPRHKITKRGQNVTFRCDPISEHNRLYWYRQTLGQGPEFLTYFQNEAQLEKSRLLSDRFSAERPKGSFSTLEIQRTEQGDSAMYLCASSGGSDREDGYTFGSGTRLTVV.